What follows are 16 T cell receptor beta chains derived from one specimen sequenced in a study of T-cell reconstitution after alpha-beta-depleted transplantation in children. Preparation of the TCRbeta library involved a method that used unique molecular identifiers. TCRdb ran MiXCR on the PCR reads and lists one entry per CDR3 protein. The data contain 200,000 to 250,000 distinct CDR3 sequences, approximately 9.5% of them seen just once; the ten biggest clones take up 5% to 7%. The sequenced sample was PBMCs from the stem cell graft donor, obtained from the stem cell graft. These receptors were collected from a human donor who donated a stem cell graft to a child with acute lymphoblastic leukemia.

This clonotype occurred a few times. CDR3 protein: CASSFGLAGAYNEQFF. The CDR3 DNA is TGCGCCAGCAGCTTTGGACTAGCGGGGGCCTACAATGAGCAGTTCTTC. This rearrangement joins TRBV5-1 to TRBJ2-1, with 13 positions matching TRBD2. CDR3 size: 16 residues. V lost 2 bases and J lost 2; bases outside the gene matches: 1. Looked up from germline, CDR1 is SGHRS and CDR2 is YFSETQ.

This clonotype was counted a few times. The rearrangement joins TRBV7-2 to TRBJ2-3, with D perhaps being TRBD1 or TRBD2 (5 bases each). The V and J ends lost 1 base and 11 bases respectively, with 16 bases between them. This CDR3 comprises 14 residues. The germline V gene has CDR1 SGHTA and CDR2 FQGNSA. The CDR3 region has the DNA TGTGCCAGCAGCTTAGGTTTATTCGGGACGCGGCAGTATTTT. This translates into CASSLGLFGTRQYF.

The chain couples TRBV5-6 to TRBJ2-2; no definite D call. This CDR3 contains 12 residues. The ends were cut back, 2 bases at V and 5 bases at J, with 4 bases in the middle. Germline V gene sequence: CDR1 SGHDT, CDR2 YYEEEE. In DNA, the CDR3 is TGTGCCAGCAGCTTATTTACCGGGGAGCTGTTTTTT. This codes for CASSLFTGELFF.

The chain joins TRBV7-9 to TRBJ1-1; 8 bases align to TRBD1. This CDR3 has 15 residues. Trimming cost V 1 base and J 0 bases; bases outside gene matches: 1. Per germline, CDR1 SEHNR and CDR2 FQNEAQ (reference sequence). The CDR3 spells CASSLGTGLNTEAFF. The CDR3 DNA is TGTGCCAGCAGCTTAGGGACAGGGCTGAACACTGAAGCTTTCTTT.

This clonotype was seen many times. The chain employs TRBV5-1 and TRBJ1-2; no clear D gene. The CDR3 contains 13 residues. Germline V gene lookup returns CDR1 SGHRS and CDR2 YFSETQ. V was cut by 0 bases and J by 8 bases, with 11 bases left in between. The CDR3 protein is CASSLDRTPGYTF. CDR3 DNA: TGCGCCAGCAGCTTGGATCGCACGCCCGGCTACACCTTC.

Ten or more counts support this clonotype. This chain joins TRBV29-1 and TRBJ2-3; D call uncertain. Trimming stripped 3 bases from V and 3 bases from J, with 4 bases between. The CDR3 contains 11 residues. CDR1 is SQVTM, CDR2 ANQGSEA, per germline. The CDR3 region is CSVDQTDTQYF. Here the CDR3 DNA reads TGCAGCGTTGATCAGACAGATACGCAGTATTTT.

This clonotype has more than one count but fewer than ten. The rearrangement joins TRBV20-1 to TRBJ2-3; D gene uncertain. From germline, CDR1 is DFQATT and CDR2 SNEGSKA (reference sequence). CDR3 length equals 15 residues. V was cut by 3 bases and J by 4 bases, with 17 bases left in between. Here the CDR3 DNA reads TGCAGTGCTAGTGACCTGGAGAGAAGCGCAGATACGCAGTATTTT. Its protein is CSASDLERSADTQYF.

This clonotype has ten or more counts. The chain carries TRBV6-6 and TRBJ2-3; tentatively, D is TRBD2 (7 bases). V gave up 5 bases and J gave up 6 bases, with 12 bases separating them. Germline loops: CDR1 MNHNY, CDR2 SVGAGI (reference sequence). The CDR3 runs 13 residues. DNA of the CDR3: TGTGCCAGCAGTAGGGGGGGCTTGGATACGCAGTATTTT. Translated, it gives CASSRGGLDTQYF.

The chain couples TRBV7-9 to TRBJ2-1, with 7 bases aligning to TRBD1. This CDR3 comprises 17 residues. Germline V gives CDR1 SEHNR, CDR2 FQNEAQ (reference sequence). V was pared by 5 bases and J by 4 bases, with 14 bases of the junction left unmatched. The CDR3 is CASSQGSWDSLYNEQFF. The DNA of the CDR3 is TGTGCCAGCAGCCAGGGGAGCTGGGACAGCCTTTACAATGAGCAGTTCTTC.

This clonotype showed up just a few times. This rearrangement joins TRBV7-8 to TRBJ2-2; 8 nucleotides agree with TRBD2. CDR3 length equals 16 residues. The J segment lost 2 bases and the V segment lost 4 bases, leaving 6 bases of the junction unmatched. CDR1 SGHVS and CDR2 FQNEAQ come from the germline V gene. CDR3 loop: CASSSRLATNTGELFF. In DNA form, the CDR3 reads TGTGCCAGCAGCTCGCGACTAGCGACTAACACCGGGGAGCTGTTTTTT.

This clonotype came up a few times. The V call is TRBV5-5, the J call TRBJ2-1, with TRBD1 as a possible D gene (5 bases). The CDR3 consists of 15 residues. V gave up 4 bases and J gave up 6 bases, with 17 bases separating them. The germline V gene encodes CDR1 SGHKS and CDR2 YYEKEE (reference sequence). The CDR3 loop reads CASSLGPGPINEQFF. CDR3 DNA: TGTGCCAGCAGCCTGGGGCCGGGTCCGATCAATGAGCAGTTCTTC.

The J gene is TRBJ2-5, the V gene TRBV4-2; 9 positions agree with TRBD1. Germline lookup yields CDR1 LGHNA and CDR2 YNFKEQ. CDR3 length: 16 residues. V lost 4 bases and J lost 5; bases outside the gene matches: 11. CDR3 sequence reads: CASSRQGTGQGETQYF. The CDR3 coding sequence is TGTGCCAGCAGCCGACAGGGAACGGGACAGGGCGAGACCCAGTACTTC.

The table lists this clonotype with many counts. V gene TRBV20-1 combines with J gene TRBJ2-3; D uncertain. Deletions cut 1 base from V and 2 bases from J, with 13 bases between. The germline gives CDR1 DFQATT, CDR2 SNEGSKA (reference sequence). This CDR3 contains 15 residues. The CDR3 DNA sequence: TGCAGTGCTAGAGCACCCGGGCTCTACACAGATACGCAGTATTTT. Amino acid sequence: CSARAPGLYTDTQYF.

This clonotype was found a few times. V is TRBV20-1 and J is TRBJ2-3; TRBD1 aligns across 7 bases. The CDR3 spans 15 residues. J lost 2 bases, V lost 6 bases, and 11 bases had no gene match. Germline V gene lookup returns CDR1 DFQATT and CDR2 SNEGSKA (reference sequence). CDR3 protein: CSALTGTDNTDTQYF. DNA of the CDR3: TGCAGTGCCTTAACCGGGACAGACAACACAGATACGCAGTATTTT.

This clonotype has a handful of counts. The J gene is TRBJ1-1, the V gene TRBV5-1, with 8 bases fitting TRBD1. Germline values: CDR1 SGHRS, CDR2 YFSETQ. The CDR3 consists of 11 residues. V was clipped by 7 bases and J by 11 bases; unmatched bases: 7. CDR3 protein: CASRQGPAAFF. In DNA, the CDR3 is TGCGCCAGCCGACAGGGGCCGGCGGCTTTCTTT.

This clonotype came up many times. The rearrangement uses TRBV7-2 and TRBJ2-1, with unresolved D. This CDR3 is 11 amino acids long. The germline CDR1 and CDR2 sequences are SGHTA and FQGNSA. With 3 bases removed from V and 8 bases from J, the gap between germline ends came to 5 bases. The CDR3 protein is CASSFLHEQFF. CDR3 DNA sequence: TGTGCCAGCAGCTTTCTCCATGAGCAGTTCTTC.